This T cell receptor (beta chain) was profiled in a study of T-cell memory formation after mild COVID-19. On the study more broadly: TCR clusters were largely donor specific.

This clonotype turned up a few times. The target antigen is unknown. Study results and limitations: Certain responding clones were present in pre-infection memory, suggesting participation of cross-reactive memory.

Trimming removed 5 bases from V and 7 bases from J; junction bases left unmatched: 14. Germline V gene data show CDR1 as DFQATT and CDR2 as SNEGSKA (reference sequence). This CDR3 contains 16 residues. TCRdb ran MiXCR on the 5' RACE reads and lists one entry per CDR3 protein. Among under 250,000 distinct CDR3 sequences listed, roughly a tenth were seen once. The receptor was derived from a man aged 18 to 30 who had mild COVID-19 (a few samples of this study predate the infection). Cell type and time point are not known. The chain joins TRBV20-1 to TRBJ2-1, with 10 bases identical to TRBD2. Sequenced sample: PBMCs or a T cell subset sorted from them (not recorded which). CDR3 sequence: CSALGPAGGPRNEQFF. The CDR3 coding sequence is TGCAGTGCTCTGGGGCCAGCGGGGGGGCCACGGAATGAGCAGTTCTTC.